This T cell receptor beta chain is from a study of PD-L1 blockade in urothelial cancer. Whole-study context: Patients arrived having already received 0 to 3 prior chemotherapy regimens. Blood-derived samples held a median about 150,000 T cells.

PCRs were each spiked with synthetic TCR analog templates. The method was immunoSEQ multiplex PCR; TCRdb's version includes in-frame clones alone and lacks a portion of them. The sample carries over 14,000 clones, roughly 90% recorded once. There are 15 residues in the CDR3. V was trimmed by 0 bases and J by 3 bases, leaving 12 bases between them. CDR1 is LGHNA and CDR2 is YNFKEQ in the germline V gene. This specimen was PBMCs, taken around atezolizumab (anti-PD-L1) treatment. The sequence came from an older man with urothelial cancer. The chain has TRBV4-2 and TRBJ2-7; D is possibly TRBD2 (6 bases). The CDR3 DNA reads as TGTGCCAGCAGCCAAGATGAATCCGGGGGCTACGAGCAGTACTTC. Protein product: CASSQDESGGYEQYF.